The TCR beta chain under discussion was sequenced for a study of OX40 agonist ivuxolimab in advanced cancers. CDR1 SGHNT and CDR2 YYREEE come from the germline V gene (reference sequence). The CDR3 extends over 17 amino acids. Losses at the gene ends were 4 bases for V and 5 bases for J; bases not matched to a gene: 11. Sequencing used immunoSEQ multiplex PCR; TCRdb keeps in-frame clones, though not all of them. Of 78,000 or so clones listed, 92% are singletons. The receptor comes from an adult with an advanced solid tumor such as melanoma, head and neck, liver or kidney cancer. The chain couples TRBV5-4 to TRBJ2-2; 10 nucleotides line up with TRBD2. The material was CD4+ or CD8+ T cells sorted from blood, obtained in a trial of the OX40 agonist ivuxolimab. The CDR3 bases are TGTGCCAGCAGCGCCCGCACTAGCGGGACGTTTACCGGGGAGCTGTTTTTT. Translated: CASSARTSGTFTGELFF.